This TCR beta chain was observed in a study of T cell repertoires in cytomegalovirus infection. For the study at large: CMV epitopes that were recently identified and HLA-C-restricted were used alongside well-studied HLA-B-restricted ones. An indication of both CMV infection and matching HLA type came from public TCR beta signatures. Study outcomes and limitations: The response measured ex vivo was dominated by TCR beta clonotypes (HLA-C-restricted and CMV-specific).

For this clonotype: The antigen is not known.

Via MiXCR, TCRdb re-called the reads, giving one row per CDR3 protein. The table lists 830,000 or so distinct CDR3 sequences, about 30% of them singletons. The source was cultured CD8+ T cells from PBMCs, collected from culture after CMV antigen stimulation. This TCR was sampled from a human donor in good health (CMV status not recorded). Some clones in this sample may be carry-over from other donors' samples.

The CDR3 sequence is CASSFLAGYEQYF. CDR3 nucleotide sequence: TGTGCCAGCAGCTTCTTGGCGGGGTACGAGCAGTACTTC. The rearrangement uses TRBV7-9 and TRBJ2-7, with D perhaps TRBD2 (6 bases). Germline V lookup: CDR1 SEHNR, CDR2 FQNEAQ (reference sequence). The V end was cut by 3 bases, the J end by 4 bases, with 10 bases between. CDR3 length equals 13 residues.